A selection of T cell receptor beta chains follows, all from one sample in a study of Graves' ophthalmopathy and Graves' hyperthyroidism. TCRdb called the multiplex PCR reads again in MiXCR, with one record for every CDR3 protein. The sample records 350,000 to 450,000 distinct CDR3 sequences, 15% to 20% being singletons. The source material was peripheral blood. These receptors were obtained from a woman younger than 30 with Graves' ophthalmopathy. Each CDR3 is given with its conserved first and last residue. D genes are given only for firm matches. The size of a clone is reported for some rows only, either as once, few or many, or as a class for expanded clones.

TRBV28	.	.	TRBJ2-7	TGTGCCAGCAGTTTAGTCGCTCTAGGCGCCGAGCAGTACTTC	CASSLVALGAEQYF
TRBV15	.	many	TRBJ2-2	TGTGCCACCAGCAGCAGGAACACCGGGGAGCTGTTTTTT	CATSSRNTGELFF
TRBV2	.	many	TRBJ2-7	TGTGCCAGCAGTGATGGCAGAGGGGCCTACGAGCAGTACTTC	CASSDGRGAYEQYF
TRBV30	.	many	TRBJ1-1	TGTGCCTGGAGTGTCGGGGGAGGAACTGAAGCTTTCTTT	CAWSVGGGTEAFF
TRBV6-1	TRBD1	many	TRBJ2-2	TGTGCCAGCAGTGAACAGGGGGCGGTTACCGGGGAGCTGTTTTTT	CASSEQGAVTGELFF
TRBV11-1	TRBD1	many	TRBJ2-5	TGTGCCAGCAGCCACGACAGGGTGACGAACCAAGAGACCCAGTACTTC	CASSHDRVTNQETQYF
TRBV7-8	.	many	TRBJ2-7	TGTGCCAGCAGCTTAGGACAACACGAGCAGTACTTC	CASSLGQHEQYF
TRBV6-1	TRBD1	.	TRBJ1-1	TGTGCCAGCAGAGACAGGGGCCGAACAGCTTTCTTT	CASRDRGRTAFF
TRBV19	.	many	TRBJ1-5	TGTGCCAGTAGTATCGTCAATCAGCCCCAGCATTTT	CASSIVNQPQHF
TRBV6-1	.	many	TRBJ1-2	TGTGCCAGCAGTGAATTGGACAGCCGATGGGATGGCTACACCTTC	CASSELDSRWDGYTF
TRBV12-3/TRBV12-4	TRBD2	many	TRBJ2-7	TGTGCCAGCAGCGCGGGACTAGCGGGAGAAGAGCAGTACTTC	CASSAGLAGEEQYF
TRBV6-5	.	.	TRBJ1-1	TGTGCCAGCAGTTACTCCTACACGAACACTGAAGCTTTCTTT	CASSYSYTNTEAFF
TRBV20-1	TRBD1	few	TRBJ2-5	TGCAGTGCTAGAGGGATCCAGCGACAGGGCCCAGAGACCCAGTACTTC	CSARGIQRQGPETQYF
TRBV30	.	many	TRBJ1-5	TGTGCCGCAAGCCGGGACGGCGCTCAGCCCCAGCATTTT	CAASRDGAQPQHF
TRBV4-3	.	many	TRBJ1-1	TGCGCCAGCAGCCAAGATCTTGGGGGCCGGAACACTGAAGCTTTCTTT	CASSQDLGGRNTEAFF
TRBV13	.	many	TRBJ1-1	TGTGCCAGCAGCTTAGAGGGGAGCCACACTGAAGCTTTCTTT	CASSLEGSHTEAFF
TRBV7-2	TRBD1	many	TRBJ1-2	TGTGCCAGCAGCACTCCGGGACAGGCGTATGGCTACACCTTC	CASSTPGQAYGYTF
TRBV6-1	TRBD1	.	TRBJ1-2	TGTGCCAGCAGTATGGACAGGGGGCGCATCTATAACTATGGCTACACCTTC	CASSMDRGRIYNYGYTF
TRBV20-1	.	many	TRBJ2-7	TGCAGTGCTAGAGACAGGGTGAACGAGCAGTACTTC	CSARDRVNEQYF
TRBV12-3/TRBV12-4	.	many	TRBJ1-1	TGTGCCAGCGCTTCCGTAGGGGGGTCGAACACTGAAGCTTTCTTT	CASASVGGSNTEAFF
TRBV12-3/TRBV12-4	TRBD2	.	TRBJ2-5	TGTGCCAGCACCCGGACTAGCGGGAGGGCCGGAGAGACCCAGTACTTC	CASTRTSGRAGETQYF
TRBV30	.	many	TRBJ2-7	TGTGCCTTCACTTTTGCACCTACCTACGAGCAGTACTTC	CAFTFAPTYEQYF